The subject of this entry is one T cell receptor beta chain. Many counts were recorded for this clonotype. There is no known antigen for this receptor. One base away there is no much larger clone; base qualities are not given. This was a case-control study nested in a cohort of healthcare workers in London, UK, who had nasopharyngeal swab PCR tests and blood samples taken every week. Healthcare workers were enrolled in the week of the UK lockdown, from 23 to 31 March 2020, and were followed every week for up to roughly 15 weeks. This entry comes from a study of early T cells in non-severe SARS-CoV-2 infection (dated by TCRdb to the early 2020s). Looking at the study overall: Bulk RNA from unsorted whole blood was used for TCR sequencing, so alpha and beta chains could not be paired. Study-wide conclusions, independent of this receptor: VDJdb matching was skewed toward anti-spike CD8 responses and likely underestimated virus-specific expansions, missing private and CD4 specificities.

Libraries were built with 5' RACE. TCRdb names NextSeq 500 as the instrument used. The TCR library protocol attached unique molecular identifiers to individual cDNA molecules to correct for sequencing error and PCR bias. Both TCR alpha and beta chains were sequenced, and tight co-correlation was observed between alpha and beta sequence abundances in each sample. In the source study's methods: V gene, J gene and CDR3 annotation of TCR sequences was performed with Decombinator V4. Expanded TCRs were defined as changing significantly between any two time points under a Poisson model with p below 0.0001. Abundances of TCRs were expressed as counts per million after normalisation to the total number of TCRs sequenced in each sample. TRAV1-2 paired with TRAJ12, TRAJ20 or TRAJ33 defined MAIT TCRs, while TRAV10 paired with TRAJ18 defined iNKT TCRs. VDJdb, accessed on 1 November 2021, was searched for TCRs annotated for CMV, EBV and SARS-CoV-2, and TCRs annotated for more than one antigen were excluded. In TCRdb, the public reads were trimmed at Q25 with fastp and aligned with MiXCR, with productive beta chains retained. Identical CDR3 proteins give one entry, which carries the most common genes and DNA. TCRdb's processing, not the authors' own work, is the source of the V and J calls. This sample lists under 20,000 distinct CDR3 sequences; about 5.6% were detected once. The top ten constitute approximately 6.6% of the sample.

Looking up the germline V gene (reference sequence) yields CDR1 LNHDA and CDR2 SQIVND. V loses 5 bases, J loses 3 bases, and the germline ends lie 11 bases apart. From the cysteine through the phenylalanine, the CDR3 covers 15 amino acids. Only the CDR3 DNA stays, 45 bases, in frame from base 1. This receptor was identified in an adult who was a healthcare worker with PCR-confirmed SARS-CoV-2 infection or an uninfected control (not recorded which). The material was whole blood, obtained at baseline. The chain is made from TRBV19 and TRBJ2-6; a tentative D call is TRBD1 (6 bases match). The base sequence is TGTGCCAGTAGTTTAGGGGGTTATGGGGCCAACGTCCTGACTTTC. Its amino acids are CASSLGGYGANVLTF. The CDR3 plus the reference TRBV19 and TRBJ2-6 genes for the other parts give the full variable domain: DGGITQSPKYLFRKEGQNVTLSCEQNLNHDAMYWYRQDPGQGLRLIYYSQIVNDFQKGDIAEGYSVSREKKESFPLTVTSAQKNPTAFYLCASSLGGYGANVLTFGAGSRLTVL.